This T cell receptor beta chain was captured by sequencing in a study of blood T cell repertoires in COVID-19. Method: immunoSEQ multiplex PCR; TCRdb's copy keeps in-frame clones and lacks some. The table lists over 350,000 clones, approximately 90% of them singletons. This receptor was identified in a young woman who had recovered from COVID-19. Sequenced input: PBMCs or T cells enriched from blood (not recorded which).

The CDR3, as DNA: TGTGCCAGCAGTGACCCGAGGAGGGGACAGGGTGATGAAAAACTGTTTTTT. Its protein is CASSDPRRGQGDEKLFF. The chain links TRBV25-1 to TRBJ1-4; 9 nucleotides agree with TRBD1. With 3 bases clipped from V and 6 bases from J, the junction kept 11 bases outside the gene matches. The CDR3 contains 17 residues. Germline CDR1 reads MGHDK; CDR2 reads SYGVNS.